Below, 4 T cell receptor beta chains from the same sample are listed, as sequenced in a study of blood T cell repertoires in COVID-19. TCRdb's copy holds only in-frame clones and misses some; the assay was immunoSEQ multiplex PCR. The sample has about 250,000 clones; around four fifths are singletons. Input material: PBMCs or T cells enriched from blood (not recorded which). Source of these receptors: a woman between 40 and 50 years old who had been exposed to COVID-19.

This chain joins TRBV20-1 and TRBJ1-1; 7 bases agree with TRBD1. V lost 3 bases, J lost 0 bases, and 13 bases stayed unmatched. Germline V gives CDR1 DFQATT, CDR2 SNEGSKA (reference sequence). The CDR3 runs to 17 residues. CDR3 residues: CSASDENRDSLNTEAFF. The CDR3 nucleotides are TGCAGTGCTAGTGATGAGAACCGGGACAGCTTGAACACTGAAGCTTTCTTT.

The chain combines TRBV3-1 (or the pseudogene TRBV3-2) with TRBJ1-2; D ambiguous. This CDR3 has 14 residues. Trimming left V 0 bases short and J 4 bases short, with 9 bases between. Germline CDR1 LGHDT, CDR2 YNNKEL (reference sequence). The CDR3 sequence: CASSQDWGAYGYTF. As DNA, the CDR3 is TGTGCCAGCAGCCAAGATTGGGGAGCCTATGGCTACACCTTC.

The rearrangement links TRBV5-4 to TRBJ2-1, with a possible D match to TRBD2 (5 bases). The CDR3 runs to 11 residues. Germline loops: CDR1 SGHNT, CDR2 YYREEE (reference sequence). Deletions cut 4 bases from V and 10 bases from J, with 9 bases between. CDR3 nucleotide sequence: TGTGCCAGCAGCGGAGGTAGGGAGCAGTTCTTC. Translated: CASSGGREQFF.

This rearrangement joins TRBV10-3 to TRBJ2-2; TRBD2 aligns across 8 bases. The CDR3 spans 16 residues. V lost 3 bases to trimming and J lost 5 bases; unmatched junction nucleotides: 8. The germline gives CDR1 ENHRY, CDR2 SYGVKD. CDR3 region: CAISEPSGGLTGELFF. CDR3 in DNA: TGTGCCATCAGTGAACCATCGGGGGGGCTTACCGGGGAGCTGTTTTTT.